The 8 T cell receptor beta chains below all came from one sample that was sequenced in a study of blood T cell repertoires in COVID-19. Using immunoSEQ multiplex PCR, the repertoire was profiled, and TCRdb retains in-frame clones only, with some absent. The sample has about 190,000 clones, about nine tenths seen once. The sequencing input was peripheral blood. All receptors derive from a man under 40 with acute or convalescent COVID-19.

The rearrangement uses TRBV30 and TRBJ2-4, with a weak D call TRBD1 (5 bases). Germline V gene lookup returns CDR1 GTSNPN and CDR2 SVGIG (reference sequence). The CDR3 runs to 16 residues. Trimming shortened V by 2 bases and J by 1 base, and 15 bases separated the two germline ends. CDR3 DNA: TGTGCCTGGAGTAAGGGGATTTGGTCGGCCAAAAACATTCAGTACTTC. It is translated as CAWSKGIWSAKNIQYF.

This chain joins TRBV4-1 and TRBJ1-1, with 11 bases identical to TRBD1. The CDR3 spans 15 residues. J gave up 7 bases and V 4 bases, and 8 bases lay outside the gene matches. Germline CDR1 is MGHRA and CDR2 is YSYEKL. DNA for the CDR3: TGCGCCAGCAGCCCCCTGGGACAGGGGGGCGATGAAGCTTTCTTT. Its protein is CASSPLGQGGDEAFF.

The gene calls are TRBV28 and TRBJ2-3; 7 nucleotides align to TRBD2. Trimming cost V 5 bases and J 5 bases; bases outside gene matches: 10. This CDR3 has 15 residues. Germline V gives CDR1 MDHEN, CDR2 SYDVKM. The CDR3 sequence is CASSVALGGRDTQYF. The CDR3 DNA is TGTGCCAGCAGTGTTGCCCTCGGGGGGAGAGATACGCAGTATTTT. The full variable domain, in which reference TRBV28 and TRBJ2-3 provide the parts outside the CDR3, is DVKVTQSSRYLVKRTGEKVFLECVQDMDHENMFWYRQDPGLGLRLIYFSYDVKMKEKGDIPEGYSVSREKKERFSLILESASTNQTSMYLCASSVALGGRDTQYFGPGTRLTVL.

The rearrangement joins TRBV2 to TRBJ1-5; D unclear. Trimming removed 6 bases from V and 2 bases from J, with 11 bases in between. This CDR3 comprises 14 residues. Per germline, CDR1 SNHLY and CDR2 FYNNEI. The CDR3 DNA sequence: TGTGCCAGCAGCGCGGAGGTAGGCAATCAGCCCCAGCATTTT. It specifies CASSAEVGNQPQHF.

The chain employs TRBV29-1 and TRBJ2-2, with D tentatively TRBD1 (6 bases). This CDR3 has 14 residues. Germline values: CDR1 SQVTM, CDR2 ANQGSEA. V shed 7 bases and J shed 0 bases, with 12 bases lying between them. The CDR3 loop is CSGGRTANTGELFF. CDR3 DNA: TGCAGCGGAGGTCGGACAGCGAACACCGGGGAGCTGTTTTTT.

The chain is built from TRBV4-1 and TRBJ2-7, with D perhaps TRBD2 (5 bases). The CDR3 extends over 18 amino acids. Germline lookup yields CDR1 MGHRA and CDR2 YSYEKL. Trimming took off 1 base at V and 0 bases at J, with 19 bases between the two ends. The chain's CDR3 is CASSQGRGIRGDSYEQYF. CDR3 DNA sequence: TGCGCCAGCAGCCAAGGCCGGGGTATTCGGGGAGACTCCTACGAGCAGTACTTC.

This chain joins TRBV5-4 and TRBJ2-1, with 10 bases matching TRBD2. The CDR3 extends over 14 amino acids. The germline CDR1 and CDR2 sequences are SGHNT and YYREEE (reference sequence). V lost 0 bases and J lost 15; bases outside the gene matches: 9. DNA for the CDR3: TGTGCCAGCAGCTTGGTACTAGCGGGATCCGGGCTGTTCTTC. Protein sequence: CASSLVLAGSGLFF.

The rearrangement uses TRBV27 and TRBJ2-5; 11 positions match TRBD2. CDR1 and CDR2 from the germline V gene are MNHEY and SMNVEV (reference sequence). V was clipped by 3 bases and J by 5 bases; unmatched bases: 20. The CDR3 spans 20 residues. CDR3 nucleotides: TGTGCCAGCAGTTTTCTTAGCGGGGGGGGCCTCGTGACACCAAGGGAGACCCAGTACTTC. It codes for CASSFLSGGGLVTPRETQYF.